The text below deals with one T cell receptor (beta chain). This entry comes from a study of shared clonotypes between healthy human individuals. As defined, naive CD8 cells were CD45RO-negative and positively selected for CCR7, with terminally differentiated effector memory CD45RA+ cells excluded. Assay: immunoSEQ multiplex PCR; the TCRdb copy retains only in-frame clones and omits some. The repertoire holds about 2,100,000 clones, with about 93% as singletons. The germline CDR1 and CDR2 sequences are MNHEY and SVGAGI. This CDR3 has 13 amino acids. The V end lost 10 bases, the J end lost 1 base, and 13 bases lay between the germline ends.

The J gene is TRBJ1-1, the V gene TRBV6-5, with D unresolved. Sequencing input: naive CD8+ T cells from PBMCs. This TCR was sampled from a man aged 18 to 29 in good health. Some clones in this sample may be carry-over from other donors' samples. CDR3 coding DNA: TGTGCCACCGGCCTTGCAGGGAACACTGAAGCTTTCTTT. It translates to CATGLAGNTEAFF.